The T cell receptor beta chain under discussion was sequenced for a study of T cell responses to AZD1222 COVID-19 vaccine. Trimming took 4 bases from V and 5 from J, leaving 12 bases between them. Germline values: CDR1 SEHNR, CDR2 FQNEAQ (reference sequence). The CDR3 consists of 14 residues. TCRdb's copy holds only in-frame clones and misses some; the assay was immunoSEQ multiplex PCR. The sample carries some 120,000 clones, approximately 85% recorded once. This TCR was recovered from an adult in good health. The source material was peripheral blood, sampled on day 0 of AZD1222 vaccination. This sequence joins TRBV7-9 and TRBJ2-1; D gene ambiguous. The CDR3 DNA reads TGTGCCAGCAGCTATACAGCAAACCACAATGAGCAGTTCTTC. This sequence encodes CASSYTANHNEQFF. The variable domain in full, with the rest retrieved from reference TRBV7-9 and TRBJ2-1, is DTGVSQNPRHKITKRGQNVTFRCDPISEHNRLYWYRQTLGQGPEFLTYFQNEAQLEKSRLLSDRFSAERPKGSFSTLEIQRTEQGDSAMYLCASSYTANHNEQFFGPGTRLTVL.